The next 13 T cell receptor beta chains were all read from a single sample in a study of response to subunit inactivated influenza vaccine. TCRdb itself ran the RT-PCR reads through MiXCR, one entry per CDR3 protein. The data show hundreds of thousands of distinct CDR3 sequences, about 12% seen once. Sequences were derived from PBMCs from blood, sampled on the day of vaccination. The receptors shown here come from a man between 45 and 60 years old who received an inactivated influenza vaccine.

In this sample, this clonotype turned up a few times. The chain uses TRBV3-1 and TRBJ2-1; either TRBD1 or TRBD2 may fit D (6 bases each). The CDR3 has 15 residues. Germline CDR1 reads LGHDT; CDR2 reads YNNKEL (reference sequence). V lost 0 bases, J lost 8 bases, and 14 bases lay in between. DNA for the CDR3: TGTGCCAGCAGCCAAGACTACTCGGGGGCCTATGAGCAGTTCTTC. Protein product: CASSQDYSGAYEQFF.

This clonotype showed up just a few times. This chain joins TRBV19 and TRBJ2-2; D uncertain. CDR1 is LNHDA and CDR2 is SQIVND in the germline V gene (reference sequence). This CDR3 contains 15 residues. Trimming took off 1 base at V and 4 bases at J, with 10 bases between the two ends. CDR3 nucleotide sequence: TGTGCCAGTAGTATAGGGTCGGAGAGCACCGGGGAGCTGTTTTTT. This gives the protein CASSIGSESTGELFF.

V gene TRBV7-2 combines with J gene TRBJ1-1; D ambiguous. This CDR3 is built from 14 residues. Germline CDR1 SGHTA, CDR2 FQGNSA. With 5 bases removed from V and 6 bases from J, the gap between germline ends came to 16 bases. CDR3 protein: CASSQNSGGSEAFF. The CDR3 DNA sequence: TGTGCCAGCAGCCAGAATTCAGGCGGTTCTGAAGCTTTCTTT.

This chain joins TRBV5-1 and TRBJ2-1; 11 nucleotides line up with TRBD2. V lost 4 bases to trimming and J lost 7 bases; unmatched junction nucleotides: 7. Germline CDR1 and CDR2: SGHRS and YFSETQ. The CDR3 length is 15 residues. For the CDR3, the DNA is TGCGCCAGCAGCCTCACTAGCGGGAGAATTAATGAGCAGTTCTTC. Translation gives CASSLTSGRINEQFF. Full variable domain (rest looked up from reference TRBV5-1 and TRBJ2-1): KAGVTQTPRYLIKTRGQQVTLSCSPISGHRSVSWYQQTPGQGLQFLFEYFSETQRNKGNFPGRFSGRQFSNSRSEMNVSTLELGDSALYLCASSLTSGRINEQFFGPGTRLTVL.

This clonotype was found a few times. The V and J genes are TRBV3-1 and TRBJ1-1, with 8 bases lining up with TRBD1. J gave up 5 bases and V 2 bases, and 4 bases lay outside the gene matches. CDR3 size: 14 residues. The V gene's germline CDR1 is LGHDT and CDR2 YNNKEL (reference sequence). CDR3 sequence: CASSQTTGGTEAFF. The CDR3 coding sequence is TGTGCCAGCAGCCAAACAACAGGGGGAACTGAAGCTTTCTTT. Together with reference TRBV3-1 and TRBJ1-1, the CDR3 gives the full variable domain: DTAVSQTPKYLVTQMGNDKSIKCEQNLGHDTMYWYKQDSKKFLKIMFSYNNKELIINETVPNRFSPKSPDKAHLNLHINSLELGDSAVYFCASSQTTGGTEAFFGQGTRLTVV.

This clonotype was picked up many times. The rearrangement links TRBV2 to TRBJ2-1; no definite D call. Germline assignment: CDR1 SNHLY and CDR2 FYNNEI. CDR3 size: 14 residues. V gave up 2 bases and J gave up 6 bases, with 11 bases separating them. DNA for the CDR3: TGTGCCAGCAGTGAAATTAGGCGGAGCAATGAGCAGTTCTTC. Translated, it gives CASSEIRRSNEQFF.

The CDR3 protein is CASSVGTDPYNEQFF. DNA for the CDR3: TGTGCCAGCAGCGTAGGGACCGACCCCTACAATGAGCAGTTCTTC. This chain links TRBV5-4 with TRBJ2-1; tentatively, D is TRBD1 or TRBD2 (5 bases each). Germline CDR1 is SGHNT and CDR2 is YYREEE (reference sequence). This CDR3 is 15 amino acids long. Trimming removed 4 bases from V and 2 bases from J, with 13 bases in between. The full variable domain, completed using reference TRBV5-4 and TRBJ2-1, is ETGVTQSPTHLIKTRGQQVTLRCSSQSGHNTVSWYQQALGQGPQFIFQYYREEENGRGNFPPRFSGLQFPNYSSELNVNALELDDSALYLCASSVGTDPYNEQFFGPGTRLTVL.

This clonotype has just a few counts. This rearrangement joins TRBV5-1 to TRBJ2-4, with a weak D call TRBD2 (6 bases). Germline loops: CDR1 SGHRS, CDR2 YFSETQ. CDR3 size: 18 residues. Trimming cost V 4 bases and J 0 bases, with 20 bases left between them. The CDR3 region is CASSLLEGTSLAKNIQYF. CDR3 nucleotide sequence: TGCGCCAGCAGCCTGTTGGAGGGTACCTCGCTAGCCAAAAACATTCAGTACTTC.

Remarks on this clonotype: A much larger clone sits a single nucleotide away, making a read error possible. V gene TRBV2 combines with J gene TRBJ2-7; 7 bases are shared with TRBD1. CDR3 length equals 17 residues. The germline CDR1 and CDR2 sequences are SNHLY and FYNNEI. The CDR3 region is CASSEALVRVTGNEQCF. CDR3 in DNA: TGTGCCAGCAGTGAAGCGTTGGTTCGGGTGACAGGGAACGAGCAGTGCTTC.

This clonotype appeared a few times. The chain carries TRBV29-1 and TRBJ2-1, with no clear D. V lost 6 bases and J lost 0, with 12 bases in between. Germline lookup yields CDR1 SQVTM and CDR2 ANQGSEA. CDR3 length equals 14 residues. The CDR3 loop is CSVGILTSYNEQFF. The CDR3 nucleotides read TGCAGCGTCGGAATTCTCACCTCCTACAATGAGCAGTTCTTC.

J is TRBJ1-2 and V is TRBV4-1; D remains ambiguous. Trimming removed 3 bases at V and 0 bases at J, with 11 bases between. The germline gives CDR1 MGHRA, CDR2 YSYEKL. The CDR3 loop spans 15 amino acids. The chain's CDR3 is CASSQSGEANYGYTF. CDR3 coding DNA: TGCGCCAGCAGCCAGAGTGGGGAAGCTAACTATGGCTACACCTTC.

This clonotype was picked up a small number of times. The chain is built from TRBV4-3 and TRBJ2-7, with a possible D match to TRBD1 (5 bases). V shed 3 bases and J shed 5 bases, with 8 bases lying between them. CDR3 length equals 12 residues. Per the germline V gene, CDR1 is LGHNA and CDR2 is YSLEER. This CDR3 is CASSQWGNEQYF. Written as DNA, the CDR3 is TGCGCCAGCAGCCAGTGGGGCAACGAGCAGTACTTC.

There are many counts of this clonotype. The chain is built from TRBV27 and TRBJ2-7, with 11 nucleotides matching TRBD1. J gave up 6 bases and V 5 bases, and 6 bases lay outside the gene matches. CDR1 and CDR2 (germline): MNHEY, SMNVEV (reference sequence). The CDR3 runs to 14 residues. This chain's CDR3 is CASSPGQGGFEQYF. CDR3 sequence (DNA): TGTGCCAGCAGTCCGGGACAGGGGGGGTTCGAGCAGTACTTC.